This T cell receptor beta chain originates from a study of blood T cells in healthy people across ages. V was pared by 6 bases and J by 8 bases, with 17 bases between. The CDR3 covers 14 residues. CDR1 is WSHSY and CDR2 is SAAADI in the germline V gene. About this clonotype itself: A read error may explain this, as a much larger clone is one base away.

Then a second PCR, running roughly 7 to 11 cycles, was carried out with a sample-barcoded 5' primer and a J-beta primer mix. Each CDR3 protein gets one entry after TCRdb re-called the 5' RACE reads with MiXCR. This table holds 1.5 million to 2 million distinct CDR3 sequences, approximately 28% found once. Material for sequencing was blood. The V gene is TRBV10-2, the J gene TRBJ2-1; D might be TRBD1 (6 bases). The TCR comes from a woman aged 25 to 39 in good health. DNA for the CDR3: TGCGCCAGCAGCGACCGCAGGGGCGTGGATGAGCAGTTCTTC. It specifies CASSDRRGVDEQFF.